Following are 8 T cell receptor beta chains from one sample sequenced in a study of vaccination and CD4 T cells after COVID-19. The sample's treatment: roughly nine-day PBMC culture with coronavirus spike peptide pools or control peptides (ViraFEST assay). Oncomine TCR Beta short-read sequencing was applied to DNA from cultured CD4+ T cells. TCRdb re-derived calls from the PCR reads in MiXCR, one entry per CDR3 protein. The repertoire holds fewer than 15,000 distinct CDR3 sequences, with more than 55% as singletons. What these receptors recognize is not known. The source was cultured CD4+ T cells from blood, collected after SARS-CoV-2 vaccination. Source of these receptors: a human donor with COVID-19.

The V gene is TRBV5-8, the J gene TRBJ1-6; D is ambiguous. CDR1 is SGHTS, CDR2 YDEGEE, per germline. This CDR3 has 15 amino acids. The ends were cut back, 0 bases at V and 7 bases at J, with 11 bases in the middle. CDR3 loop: CASSLGVASNSPLHF. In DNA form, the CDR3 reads TGTGCCAGCAGCTTGGGGGTCGCCTCGAATTCACCCCTCCACTTT.

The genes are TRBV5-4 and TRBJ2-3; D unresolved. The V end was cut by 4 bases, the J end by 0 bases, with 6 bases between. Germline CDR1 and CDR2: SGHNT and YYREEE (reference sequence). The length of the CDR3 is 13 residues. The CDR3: CASSETSTDTQYF. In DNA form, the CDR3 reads TGTGCCAGCAGCGAGACTAGCACAGATACGCAGTATTTT.

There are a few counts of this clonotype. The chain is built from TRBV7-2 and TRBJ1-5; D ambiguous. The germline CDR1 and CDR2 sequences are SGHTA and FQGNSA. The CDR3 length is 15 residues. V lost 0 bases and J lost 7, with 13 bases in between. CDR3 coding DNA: TGTGCCAGCAGCTTAGCTGGTAGGGTTCACCAGCCCCAGCATTTT. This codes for CASSLAGRVHQPQHF.

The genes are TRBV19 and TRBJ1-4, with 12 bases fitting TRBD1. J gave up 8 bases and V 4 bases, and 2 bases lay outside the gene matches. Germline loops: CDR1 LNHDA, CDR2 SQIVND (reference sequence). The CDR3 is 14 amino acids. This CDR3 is CASSTGQGAEKLFF. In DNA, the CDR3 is TGTGCCAGTAGTACGGGACAGGGGGCCGAAAAACTGTTTTTT.

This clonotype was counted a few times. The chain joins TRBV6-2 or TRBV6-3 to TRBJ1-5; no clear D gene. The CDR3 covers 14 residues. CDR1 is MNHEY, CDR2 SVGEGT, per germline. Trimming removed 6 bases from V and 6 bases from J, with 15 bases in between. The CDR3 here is CASSLEGGSQPQHF. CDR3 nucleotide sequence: TGTGCCAGCAGCCTAGAGGGTGGTAGTCAGCCCCAGCATTTT.

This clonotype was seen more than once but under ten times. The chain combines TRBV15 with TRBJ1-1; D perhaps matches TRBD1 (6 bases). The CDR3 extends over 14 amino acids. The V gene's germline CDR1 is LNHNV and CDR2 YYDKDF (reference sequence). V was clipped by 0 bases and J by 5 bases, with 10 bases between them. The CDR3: CATSRDRQGTEAFF. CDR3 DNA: TGTGCCACCAGCAGAGATAGGCAGGGGACTGAAGCTTTCTTT.

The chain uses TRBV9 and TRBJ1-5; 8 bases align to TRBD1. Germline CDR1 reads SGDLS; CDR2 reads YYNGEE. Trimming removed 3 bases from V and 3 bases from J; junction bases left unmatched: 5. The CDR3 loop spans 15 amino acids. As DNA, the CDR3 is TGTGCCAGCAGCGCCGGGACAGGCCTCAATCAGCCCCAGCATTTT. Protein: CASSAGTGLNQPQHF.

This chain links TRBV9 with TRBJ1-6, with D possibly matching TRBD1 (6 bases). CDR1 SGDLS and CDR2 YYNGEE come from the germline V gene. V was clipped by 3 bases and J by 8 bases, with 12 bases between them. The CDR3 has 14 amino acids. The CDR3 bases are TGTGCCAGCAGCGGGACAGCCCGACATTCACCCCTCCACTTT. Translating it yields CASSGTARHSPLHF.